A selection of T cell receptor beta chains follows, all from one sample in a study of T cell repertoires in cytomegalovirus infection. TCRdb called the reads again in MiXCR, with one record for every CDR3 protein. The data contain around 900,000 distinct CDR3 sequences, more than 25% of them seen just once; the ten biggest clones take up about 14%. Their specific antigens are unknown. Sequenced material: cultured CD8+ T cells from PBMCs, taken from culture after CMV antigen stimulation. These receptor sequences come from a human donor in good health (CMV status not recorded). Some clones in this sample may be carry-over from other donors' samples. The CDR3 runs from the conserved cysteine through the conserved F or W. The order of the fields is D gene, clone size, J gene, V gene, CDR3 DNA, CDR3 protein. The D gene is left open where the match is weak. The size field is filled for only some rows; it gives once, few, many or a size class.

TRBD2 - TRBJ2-2 TRBV20-1 TGCAGTGCTAGAGGAAGAGATTCTACCGGGACTAGCTTCTACACCGGGGAGCTGTTTTTT CSARGRDSTGTSFYTGELFF
TRBD2 - TRBJ2-3 TRBV7-9 TGTGCCAGCAGCCCTCGACTAGCGACAGATACGCAGTATTTT CASSPRLATDTQYF
- many TRBJ1-5 TRBV5-6 TGTGCCAGCAGCTTGGGAGGTTTCTCGAATCAGCCCCAGCATTTT CASSLGGFSNQPQHF
TRBD1 few TRBJ1-1 TRBV20-1 TGCAGTATGAGACAGGGAGGTGAAGCTTTCTTT CSMRQGGEAFF
- few TRBJ1-1 TRBV4-1 TGCGCCAGCAGCCGAGGGATCGGGTCCACTGAAGCTTTCTTT CASSRGIGSTEAFF
TRBD2 once TRBJ2-3 TRBV9 TGTGCCAGCAGCCCAGGACTAGCGGGGGGACCCAGGGCAGATACGCAGTATTTT CASSPGLAGGPRADTQYF
TRBD2 - TRBJ2-5 TRBV6-2/TRBV6-3 TGTGCCAGCAGTAGCGGGGTTCGCCAAGAGACCCAGTACTTC CASSSGVRQETQYF
- few TRBJ1-1 TRBV13 TGTGCCAGCAGCTTAGGTGAGGCAGGACTGAACACTGAAGCTTTCTTT CASSLGEAGLNTEAFF
TRBD2 - TRBJ2-3 TRBV2 TGTGCCATCATTTACTCGGGAGGGACGCAGTATTTT CAIIYSGGTQYF
- - TRBJ2-3 TRBV27 TGTGCCAGCAGTCCACAGCCAGATACGCAGTATTTT CASSPQPDTQYF
- many TRBJ2-3 TRBV7-9 TGTGCCAGCAGCCTCCCCCCGGGGAGGTTAGGAGATACGCAGTATTTT CASSLPPGRLGDTQYF
- few TRBJ2-7 TRBV27 TGTGCCAGCAGTTTACCGGGGGGCGCGGGGGAGCAGTACTTC CASSLPGGAGEQYF
TRBD1 few TRBJ2-4 TRBV12-5 TGTGCTAGTGGTTTGGTACGGGACAGAGCAAACATTCAGTACTTC CASGLVRDRANIQYF